Listed here is a single T cell receptor beta chain. Its target is unknown. This specimen comes from a study of T cell responses to AZD1222 COVID-19 vaccine. As for the study in general: Pooled in the analysis were second doses at about 4 or about 12 weeks.

Findings of the study overall: Vaccination with two AZD1222 doses was followed by a rise in Spike-specific TCR breadth and depth.

Trimming removed 0 bases at V and 7 bases at J, with 15 bases between. The CDR3 has 15 amino acids. The germline V gene encodes CDR1 MNHEY and CDR2 SVGAGI. Sequencing used immunoSEQ multiplex PCR; TCRdb keeps in-frame clones, though not all of them. The sample includes approximately 120,000 clones, around nine tenths seen only once; the top ten take about 6%. Specimen: peripheral blood, collected on day 0 of AZD1222 vaccination. The clonotype was recovered from an adult in good health. This chain links TRBV6-5 with TRBJ1-2; D may be TRBD1 (5 bases). CDR3 DNA: TGTGCCAGCAGTTACTCGGGGGATTACCCTACTGGCTACACCTTC. Encoded protein: CASSYSGDYPTGYTF.